This T cell receptor (beta chain) emerged from a study of blood T cell repertoires in COVID-19. Whole-study context: The United States, Italy and Spain provided the acute and convalescent COVID-19 samples. T cells, B-cell-depleted T cells, or PBMCs provided the cDNA or gDNA that served as material.

Source study methods: Reference gene primer amplification yielded estimated nucleated cell counts. Some clones are missing from TCRdb's copy, which holds only in-frame ones; the method was immunoSEQ multiplex PCR. V and J calls plus clone size are reproduced from that table; the DNA served to infer D and trimming. This sample carries over 110,000 clones, roughly 88% of them seen once, and the ten largest clones take about a tenth. This clone was detected only once. The V gene lost 0 bases and the J gene lost 0 bases, with 9 bases spanning the gap. This CDR3 contains 16 residues. The sequence was obtained from a man aged 55 to 70 with active or convalescent COVID-19. The genes are TRBV23-1 and TRBJ1-5; D not certain. TRBV23-1 is an ORF, and what it does is uncertain. The specimen sequenced was peripheral blood. CDR3 DNA sequence: TGCGCCAGCAGTCAATCGTCGGGAAATAGCAATCAGCCCCAGCATTTT. Translation: CASSQSSGNSNQPQHF.